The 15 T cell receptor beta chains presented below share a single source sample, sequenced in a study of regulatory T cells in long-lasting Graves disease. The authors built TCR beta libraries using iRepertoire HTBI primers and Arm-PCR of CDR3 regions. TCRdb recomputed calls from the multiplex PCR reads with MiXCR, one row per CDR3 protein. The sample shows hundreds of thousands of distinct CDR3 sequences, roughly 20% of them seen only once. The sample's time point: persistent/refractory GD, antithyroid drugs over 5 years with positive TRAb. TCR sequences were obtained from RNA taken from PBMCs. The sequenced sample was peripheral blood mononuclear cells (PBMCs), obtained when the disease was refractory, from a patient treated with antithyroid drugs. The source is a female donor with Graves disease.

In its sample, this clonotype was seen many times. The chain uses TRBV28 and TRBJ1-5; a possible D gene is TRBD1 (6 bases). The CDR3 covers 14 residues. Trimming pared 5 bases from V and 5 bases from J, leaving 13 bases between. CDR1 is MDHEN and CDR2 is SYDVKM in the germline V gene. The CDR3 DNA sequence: TGTGCCAGCAGTCCTCACAGGGAAGATCAGCCCCAGCATTTT. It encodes CASSPHREDQPQHF.

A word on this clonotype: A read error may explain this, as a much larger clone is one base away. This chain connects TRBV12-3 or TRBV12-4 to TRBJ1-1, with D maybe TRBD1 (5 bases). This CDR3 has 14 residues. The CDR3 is CASSFQGIGTEASF. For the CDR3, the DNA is TGTGCCAGCAGTTTTCAGGGAATTGGCACTGAAGCTTCCTTT.

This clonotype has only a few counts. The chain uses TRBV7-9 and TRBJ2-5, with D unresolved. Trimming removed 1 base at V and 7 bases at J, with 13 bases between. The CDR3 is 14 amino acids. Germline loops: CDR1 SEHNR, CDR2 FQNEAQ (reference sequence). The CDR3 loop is CASSLGDGPWTQYF. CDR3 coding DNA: TGTGCCAGCAGCTTAGGTGACGGCCCGTGGACCCAGTACTTC. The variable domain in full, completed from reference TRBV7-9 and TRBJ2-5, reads DTGVSQNPRHKITKRGQNVTFRCDPISEHNRLYWYRQTLGQGPEFLTYFQNEAQLEKSRLLSDRFSAERPKGSFSTLEIQRTEQGDSAMYLCASSLGDGPWTQYFGPGTRLLVL.

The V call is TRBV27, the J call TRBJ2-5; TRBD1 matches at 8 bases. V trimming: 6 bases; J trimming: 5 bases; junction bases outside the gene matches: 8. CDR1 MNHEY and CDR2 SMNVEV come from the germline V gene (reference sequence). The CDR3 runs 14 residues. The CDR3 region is CASSTGTGWETQYF. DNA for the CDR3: TGTGCCAGCAGCACGGGGACAGGTTGGGAGACCCAGTACTTC.

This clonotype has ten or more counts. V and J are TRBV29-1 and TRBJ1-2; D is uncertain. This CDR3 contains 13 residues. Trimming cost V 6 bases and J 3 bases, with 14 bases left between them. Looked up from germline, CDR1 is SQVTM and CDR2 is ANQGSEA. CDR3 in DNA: TGCAGCGTAACCCCGACGACCCACTATGGCTACACCTTC. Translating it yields CSVTPTTHYGYTF.

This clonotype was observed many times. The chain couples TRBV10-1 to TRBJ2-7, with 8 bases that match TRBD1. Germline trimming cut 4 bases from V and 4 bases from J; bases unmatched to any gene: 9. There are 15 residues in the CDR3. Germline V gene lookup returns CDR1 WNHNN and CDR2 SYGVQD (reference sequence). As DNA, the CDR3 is TGCGCCAGCAGTGTAACCGGGACAGGCATTTACGAGCAGTACTTC. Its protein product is CASSVTGTGIYEQYF.

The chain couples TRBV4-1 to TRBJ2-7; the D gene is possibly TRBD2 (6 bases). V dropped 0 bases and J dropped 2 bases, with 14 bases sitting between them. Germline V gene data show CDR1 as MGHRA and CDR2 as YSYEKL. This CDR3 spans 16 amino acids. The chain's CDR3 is CASSQEGAGFTYEQYF. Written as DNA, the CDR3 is TGCGCCAGCAGCCAAGAGGGCGCGGGGTTCACCTACGAGCAGTACTTC.

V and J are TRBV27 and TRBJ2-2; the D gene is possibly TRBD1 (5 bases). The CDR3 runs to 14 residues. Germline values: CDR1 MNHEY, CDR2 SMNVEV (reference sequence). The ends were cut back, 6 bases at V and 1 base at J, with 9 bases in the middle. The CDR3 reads CASRTALNTGELFF. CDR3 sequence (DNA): TGTGCCAGCAGGACAGCCCTGAACACCGGGGAGCTGTTTTTT.

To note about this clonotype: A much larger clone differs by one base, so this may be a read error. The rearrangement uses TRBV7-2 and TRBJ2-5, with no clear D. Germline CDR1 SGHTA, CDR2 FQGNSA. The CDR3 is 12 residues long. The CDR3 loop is CASSLLTAGQCF. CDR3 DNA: TGTGCCAGCAGCTTACTTACAGCCGGCCAGTGCTTC.

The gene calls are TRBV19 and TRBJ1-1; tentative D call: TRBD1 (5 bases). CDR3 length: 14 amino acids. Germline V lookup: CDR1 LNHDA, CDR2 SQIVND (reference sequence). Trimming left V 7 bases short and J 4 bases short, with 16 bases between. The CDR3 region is CASTPGGGPTEAFF. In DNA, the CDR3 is TGTGCCAGTACCCCGGGGGGGGGTCCCACTGAAGCTTTCTTT.

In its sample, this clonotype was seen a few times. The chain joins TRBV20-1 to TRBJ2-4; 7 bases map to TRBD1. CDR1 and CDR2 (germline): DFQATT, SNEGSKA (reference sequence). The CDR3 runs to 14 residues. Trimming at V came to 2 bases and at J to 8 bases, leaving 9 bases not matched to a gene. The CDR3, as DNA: TGCAGTGCTAGACGGTCAGGGGGACGGGACATTCAGTACTTC. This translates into CSARRSGGRDIQYF.

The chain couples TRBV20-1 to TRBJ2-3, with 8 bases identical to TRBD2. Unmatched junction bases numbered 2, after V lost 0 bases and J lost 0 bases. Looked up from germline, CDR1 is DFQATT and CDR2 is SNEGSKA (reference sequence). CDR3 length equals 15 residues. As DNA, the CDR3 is TGCAGTGCTAGAGACCCTAGCGGGAGCACAGATACGCAGTATTTT. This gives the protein CSARDPSGSTDTQYF.

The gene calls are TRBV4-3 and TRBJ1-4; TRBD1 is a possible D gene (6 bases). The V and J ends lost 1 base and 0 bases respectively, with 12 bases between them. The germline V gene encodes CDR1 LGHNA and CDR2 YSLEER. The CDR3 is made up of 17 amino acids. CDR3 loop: CASSQGEDRATNEKLFF. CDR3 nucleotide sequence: TGCGCCAGCAGCCAAGGCGAGGACAGAGCAACTAATGAAAAACTGTTTTTT.

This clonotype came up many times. CDR3 sequence (DNA): TGTGCCAGCAGTGAACCAGACAGCACCCTCGCCGAAGCTTTCTTT. Residues: CASSEPDSTLAEAFF. The chain employs TRBV2 and TRBJ1-1; D is possibly TRBD1 (5 bases). This CDR3 region has 15 residues. Trimming removed 2 bases from V and 8 bases from J, with 18 bases in between. The germline gives CDR1 SNHLY, CDR2 FYNNEI.

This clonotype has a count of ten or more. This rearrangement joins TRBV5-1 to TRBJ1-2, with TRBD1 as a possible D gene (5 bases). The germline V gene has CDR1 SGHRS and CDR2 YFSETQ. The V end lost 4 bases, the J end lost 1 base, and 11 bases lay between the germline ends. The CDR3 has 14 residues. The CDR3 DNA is TGCGCCAGCAGCCCCCGCGACAGTAACTATGGCTACACCTTC. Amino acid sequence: CASSPRDSNYGYTF.